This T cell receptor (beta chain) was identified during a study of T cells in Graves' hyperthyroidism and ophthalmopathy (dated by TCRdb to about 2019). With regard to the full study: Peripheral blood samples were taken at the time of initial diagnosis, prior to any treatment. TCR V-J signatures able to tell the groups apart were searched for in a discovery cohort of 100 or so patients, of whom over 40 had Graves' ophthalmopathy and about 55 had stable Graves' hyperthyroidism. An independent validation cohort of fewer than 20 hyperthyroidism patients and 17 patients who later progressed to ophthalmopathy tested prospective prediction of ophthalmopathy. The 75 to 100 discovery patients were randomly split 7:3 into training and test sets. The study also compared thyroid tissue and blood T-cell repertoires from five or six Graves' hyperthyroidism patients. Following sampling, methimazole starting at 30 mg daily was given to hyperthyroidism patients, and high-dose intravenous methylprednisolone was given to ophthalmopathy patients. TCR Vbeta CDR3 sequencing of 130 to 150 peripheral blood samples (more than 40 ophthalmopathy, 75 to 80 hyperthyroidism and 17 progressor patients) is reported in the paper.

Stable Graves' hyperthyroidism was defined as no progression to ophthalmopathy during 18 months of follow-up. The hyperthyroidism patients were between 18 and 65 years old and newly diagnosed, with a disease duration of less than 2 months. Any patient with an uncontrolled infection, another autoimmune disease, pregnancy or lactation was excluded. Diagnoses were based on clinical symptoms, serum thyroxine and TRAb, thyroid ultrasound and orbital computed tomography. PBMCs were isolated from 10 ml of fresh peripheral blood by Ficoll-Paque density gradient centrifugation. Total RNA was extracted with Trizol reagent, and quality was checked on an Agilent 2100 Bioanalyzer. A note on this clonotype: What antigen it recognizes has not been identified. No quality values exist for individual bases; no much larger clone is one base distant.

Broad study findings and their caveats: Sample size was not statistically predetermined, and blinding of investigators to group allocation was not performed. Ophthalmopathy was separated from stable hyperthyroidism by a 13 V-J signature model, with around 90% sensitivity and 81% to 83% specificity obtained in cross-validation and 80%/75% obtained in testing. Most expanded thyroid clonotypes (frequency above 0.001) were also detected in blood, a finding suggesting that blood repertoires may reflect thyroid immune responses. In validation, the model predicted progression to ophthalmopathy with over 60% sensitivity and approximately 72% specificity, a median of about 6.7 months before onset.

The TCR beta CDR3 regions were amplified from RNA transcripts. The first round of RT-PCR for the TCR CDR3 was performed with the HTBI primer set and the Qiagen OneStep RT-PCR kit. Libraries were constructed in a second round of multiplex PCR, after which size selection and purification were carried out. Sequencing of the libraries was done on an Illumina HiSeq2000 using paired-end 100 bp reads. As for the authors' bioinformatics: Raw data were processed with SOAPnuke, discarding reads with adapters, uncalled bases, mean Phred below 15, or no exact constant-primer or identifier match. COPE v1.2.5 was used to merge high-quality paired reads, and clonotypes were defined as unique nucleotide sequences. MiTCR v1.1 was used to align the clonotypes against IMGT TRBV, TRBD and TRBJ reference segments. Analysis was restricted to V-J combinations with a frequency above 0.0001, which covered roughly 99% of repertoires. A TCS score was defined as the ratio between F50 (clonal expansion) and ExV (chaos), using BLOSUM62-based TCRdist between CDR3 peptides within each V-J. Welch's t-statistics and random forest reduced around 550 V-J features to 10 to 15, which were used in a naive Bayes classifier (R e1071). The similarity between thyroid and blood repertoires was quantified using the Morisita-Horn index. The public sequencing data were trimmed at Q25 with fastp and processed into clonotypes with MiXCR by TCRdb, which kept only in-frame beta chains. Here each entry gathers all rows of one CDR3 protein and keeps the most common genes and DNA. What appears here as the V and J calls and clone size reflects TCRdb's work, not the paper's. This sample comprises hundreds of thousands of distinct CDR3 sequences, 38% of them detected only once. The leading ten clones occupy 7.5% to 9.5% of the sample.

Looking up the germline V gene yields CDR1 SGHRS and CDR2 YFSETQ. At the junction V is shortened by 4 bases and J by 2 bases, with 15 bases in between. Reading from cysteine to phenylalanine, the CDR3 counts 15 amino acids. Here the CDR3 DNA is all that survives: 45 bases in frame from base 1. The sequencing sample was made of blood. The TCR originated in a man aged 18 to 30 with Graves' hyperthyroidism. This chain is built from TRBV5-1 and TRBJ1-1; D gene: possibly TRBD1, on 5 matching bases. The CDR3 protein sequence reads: CASSGRRGVNTEAFF. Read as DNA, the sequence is TGCGCCAGCAGCGGGAGGAGGGGAGTTAACACTGAAGCTTTCTTT.